These T cell receptor beta chains were read from a single sample in a study of T-cell reconstitution after alpha-beta-depleted transplantation in children. One entry per CDR3 protein, called by TCRdb with MiXCR from the PCR reads. Of hundreds of thousands of distinct CDR3 sequences listed, roughly 13% are singletons. This material consisted of PBMCs, mostly from graft donor cells, taken 360 days after TCRalphabeta/CD19-depleted stem cell transplant. These TCRs come from a male patient younger than 18 who had a stem cell transplant for acute myeloid leukemia, so the T cells may come from the graft donor. Both conserved end residues are part of each CDR3. D genes are given only for firm matches. Where a row states a size, it is once, few, many or the class of an expanded clone; other rows omit it.

V gene	D gene	clone size	J gene	CDR3 protein	CDR3 DNA
TRBV7-3	.	few	TRBJ2-7	CASSSPGLEQYF	TGTGCCAGCAGCTCCCCGGGACTTGAGCAGTACTTC
TRBV5-1	TRBD2	.	TRBJ2-5	CASSLGGWREGQETQYF	TGCGCCAGCAGCTTGGGTGGCTGGCGGGAGGGACAAGAGACCCAGTACTTC
TRBV12-3/TRBV12-4	.	.	TRBJ2-7	CASSLFPDNSYEQYF	TGTGCCAGCAGTTTATTCCCCGACAACTCCTACGAGCAGTACTTC
TRBV20-1	.	few	TRBJ2-1	CSARNSDRLLGQFF	TGCAGTGCTAGAAATAGCGATCGGCTCTTAGGGCAGTTCTTC
TRBV7-9	TRBD1	.	TRBJ2-7	CASSARRDRGSSNQYF	TGTGCCAGCAGCGCACGCCGGGACAGGGGATCGAGCAACCAGTACTTC
TRBV5-1	TRBD1	.	TRBJ2-7	CASSFPGQVGTYEQYF	TGCGCCAGCAGCTTCCCTGGACAGGTGGGGACCTACGAGCAGTACTTC
TRBV6-5	.	few	TRBJ1-6	CASSYSIAGSSYNSPLHF	TGTGCCAGCAGTTACTCGATTGCAGGGAGCTCCTATAATTCACCCCTCCACTTT
TRBV27	.	few	TRBJ2-1	CASSALAQNNEQFF	TGTGCCAGCAGCGCCCTCGCCCAGAACAATGAGCAGTTCTTC
TRBV7-9	TRBD2	many	TRBJ2-7	CASSLASTTSVYEQYF	TGTGCCAGCAGCTTAGCCTCCACTACTAGCGTTTACGAGCAGTACTTC
TRBV20-1	.	.	TRBJ1-5	CSAATEGSNQPQHF	TGCAGTGCCGCGACGGAGGGAAGCAATCAGCCCCAGCATTTT
TRBV7-2	.	.	TRBJ2-7	CASTLGGGFEQYF	TGTGCCAGCACCCTAGGGGGAGGGTTCGAGCAGTACTTC
TRBV11-2	TRBD2	.	TRBJ2-7	CASSLDSGLVSYEQYF	TGTGCCAGCAGCTTAGATTCGGGACTAGTATCTTACGAGCAGTACTTC
TRBV7-2	.	few	TRBJ2-5	CASSLGPSGAQYF	TGTGCCAGCAGCTTAGGGCCCTCCGGGGCCCAGTACTTC
TRBV27	.	.	TRBJ2-6	CASSLMSGANVLTF	TGTGCCAGCAGCCTTATGAGTGGGGCCAACGTCCTGACTTTC
TRBV5-1	TRBD2	.	TRBJ2-1	CASSLVLLAGSLMGNEQFF	TGCGCCAGCAGCTTGGTACTACTAGCGGGGAGTCTTATGGGCAATGAGCAGTTCTTC
TRBV7-2	TRBD1	many	TRBJ2-1	CASSSGQGYNEQFF	TGTGCCAGCAGCTCCGGACAGGGGTACAATGAGCAGTTCTTC
TRBV29-1	.	many	TRBJ2-7	CSAEQGTYEQYF	TGCAGCGCCGAACAGGGTACCTACGAGCAGTACTTC
TRBV6-1	.	many	TRBJ2-5	CASSWARRAQETQYF	TGTGCCAGCAGCTGGGCCCGGAGGGCTCAAGAGACCCAGTACTTC
TRBV6-2/TRBV6-3	TRBD2	few	TRBJ2-7	CASTDGGGTYEQYF	TGTGCCAGCACTGACGGGGGAGGGACCTACGAGCAGTACTTC
TRBV9	.	.	TRBJ1-5	CASSGVSSNQPQHF	TGTGCCAGCAGCGGGGTTAGTAGCAATCAGCCCCAGCATTTT
TRBV15	.	.	TRBJ2-7	CATSSFSGTDEQYF	TGTGCCACCAGCAGCTTCTCAGGGACGGACGAGCAGTACTTC
TRBV11-2	TRBD2	.	TRBJ2-5	CASSLVLAGDVETQYF	TGTGCCAGCAGCTTAGTCCTAGCGGGAGACGTAGAGACCCAGTACTTC
TRBV28	.	few	TRBJ2-7	CASTLDSPAYEQYF	TGTGCCAGCACCCTGGACAGCCCCGCATACGAGCAGTACTTC
TRBV28	TRBD2	many	TRBJ2-7	CASSSPYSGRLYEQYF	TGTGCCAGCAGTTCCCCATATAGCGGGAGGCTCTACGAGCAGTACTTC
TRBV7-7	.	few	TRBJ2-2	CASSLRGPYTGELFF	TGTGCTAGCAGCTTACGCGGGCCCTACACCGGGGAGCTGTTTTTT
TRBV28	.	many	TRBJ2-4	CASSRGGLAKNIQYF	TGTGCCAGCAGTCGGGGTGGTCTAGCCAAAAACATTCAGTACTTC
TRBV29-1	.	few	TRBJ2-3	CSVSAGRPDTQYF	TGCAGCGTTTCGGCAGGGCGTCCAGATACGCAGTATTTT
TRBV12-3/TRBV12-4	TRBD1	many	TRBJ1-5	CASSLAGGGNQPQHF	TGTGCCAGCAGTTTAGCAGGGGGCGGCAATCAGCCCCAGCATTTT
TRBV19	.	.	TRBJ2-2	CASSAGQPNTGELFF	TGTGCCAGTAGTGCGGGACAACCGAACACCGGGGAGCTGTTTTTT
TRBV5-5	.	.	TRBJ2-5	CASSRRQVPQETQYF	TGTGCCAGCAGCCGTAGACAGGTCCCCCAAGAGACCCAGTACTTC
TRBV6-2/TRBV6-3	.	many	TRBJ2-7	CASSYLSASNYEQYF	TGTGCCAGCAGTTACTTGAGTGCCTCCAATTACGAGCAGTACTTC
TRBV28	TRBD2	few	TRBJ2-1	CASSRTSGRAIYEQFF	TGTGCCAGCAGCCGCACTAGCGGGAGGGCCATTTATGAGCAGTTCTTC
TRBV13	TRBD1	.	TRBJ2-7	CASGFRQGKTYEQYF	TGTGCCAGCGGGTTCAGACAGGGGAAGACCTACGAGCAGTACTTC
TRBV5-1	.	many	TRBJ2-3	CASSLKTDTQYF	TGCGCCAGCAGCTTGAAGACAGATACGCAGTATTTT
TRBV12-3/TRBV12-4	.	.	TRBJ2-1	CASSLHSSVGMNSEQFF	TGTGCCAGCAGTTTACATTCATCGGTCGGGATGAACAGTGAGCAGTTCTTC
TRBV6-2/TRBV6-3	.	many	TRBJ1-1	CASSRGGTEAFF	TGCGCCAGCAGCCGTGGGGGCACTGAAGCTTTCTTT
TRBV15	.	few	TRBJ2-7	CATSRDPGFVAYEQYF	TGTGCCACCAGCAGAGACCCAGGGTTCGTCGCCTACGAGCAGTACTTC
TRBV27	.	few	TRBJ1-1	CASSLEPLLTEAFF	TGTGCCAGCAGTTTGGAACCCCTGCTCACTGAAGCTTTCTTT
TRBV20-1	TRBD2	many	TRBJ2-3	CSASWLAGTTDTQYF	TGCAGTGCTAGTTGGCTAGCGGGAACGACAGATACGCAGTATTTT
TRBV20-1	TRBD2	.	TRBJ2-2	CSARDWSSGSPGELFF	TGCAGTGCTAGAGATTGGTCAAGCGGGAGCCCCGGGGAGCTGTTTTTT
TRBV10-3	.	.	TRBJ2-2	CAISVPSGGNTGELFF	TGTGCCATCAGTGTCCCCTCCGGAGGGAACACCGGGGAGCTGTTTTTT
TRBV12-3/TRBV12-4	TRBD1	few	TRBJ1-2	CASSLAGQGTYGYTF	TGTGCCAGCAGTTTAGCGGGACAGGGAACCTATGGCTACACCTTC
TRBV4-2	.	many	TRBJ2-1	CASSQARRTEQFF	TGTGCCAGCAGCCAAGCCCGCAGAACTGAGCAGTTCTTC
TRBV7-2	.	many	TRBJ2-4	CASSIDTGLRGQYF	TGTGCCAGCAGCATCGATACAGGGCTCCGGGGTCAGTACTTC
TRBV27	.	few	TRBJ1-1	CASSPRALNTEAFF	TGTGCCAGCAGTCCCCGGGCTCTGAACACTGAAGCTTTCTTT
TRBV12-3/TRBV12-4	TRBD2	.	TRBJ2-5	CASSLGGRGEETQYF	TGTGCCAGCAGTTTGGGAGGGAGGGGAGAGGAGACCCAGTACTTC
TRBV11-1	.	.	TRBJ2-7	CASSSVVGLGGTAYEQYF	TGTGCCAGCAGCTCAGTGGTAGGATTAGGCGGGACGGCCTACGAGCAGTACTTC
TRBV27	TRBD2	few	TRBJ2-7	CASTPGAGGRREQYF	TGTGCCAGCACCCCCGGGGCGGGAGGGAGGAGGGAGCAGTACTTC
TRBV29-1	.	.	TRBJ2-7	CSVIPGGYEQYF	TGCAGCGTTATCCCCGGAGGGTACGAGCAGTACTTC
TRBV20-1	.	.	TRBJ1-5	CSAPRGSNQPQHF	TGCAGTGCCCCTCGAGGGAGCAATCAGCCCCAGCATTTT
TRBV28	.	.	TRBJ1-5	CASSLGMRGALGQPQHF	TGTGCCAGCAGTCTCGGAATGAGAGGGGCTCTGGGGCAGCCCCAGCATTTT
TRBV4-3	.	few	TRBJ2-1	CASSQDRSAYNEQFF	TGCGCCAGCAGCCAAGATCGGTCCGCTTACAATGAGCAGTTCTTC
TRBV7-2	TRBD2	few	TRBJ2-1	CASSLALWASGSNEQFF	TGTGCCAGCAGCTTAGCCCTCTGGGCTAGCGGGAGTAATGAGCAGTTCTTC